One sample yielded the 3 T cell receptor beta chains listed below, sequenced in a study of spatial heterogeneity in lung cancer. Described time point: blood at routine non-recurrence follow-up after resection. TCRdb reprocessed the 5' RACE reads with MiXCR, giving one entry per CDR3 protein. The sample carries about 120,000 distinct CDR3 sequences, approximately 11% recorded once. Sequenced here: PBMCs, sampled at follow-up. The receptor set was obtained from a female donor with early-stage non-small cell lung cancer.

Ten or more counts support this clonotype. The chain carries TRBV18 and TRBJ1-1, with a tentative D call TRBD1 (5 bases). V lost 3 bases and J lost 1, with 6 bases in between. The germline CDR1 and CDR2 sequences are KGHSH and LQKENI. This CDR3 region has 13 residues. CDR3 coding DNA: TGTGCCAGCTCACCGGGGGAGAACACTGAAGCTTTCTTT. This translates into CASSPGENTEAFF.

The chain recombines TRBV28 with TRBJ2-1, with D possibly TRBD2 on 6 matching bases. This CDR3 has 14 residues. Trimming cost V 10 bases and J 4 bases, with 17 bases left between them. Germline V gene sequence: CDR1 MDHEN, CDR2 SYDVKM. CDR3 sequence: CATVSGGEYNEQFF. The CDR3 region has the DNA TGTGCCACCGTTAGCGGAGGGGAATACAATGAGCAGTTCTTC.

This chain connects TRBV7-2 to TRBJ1-1; unclear D gene. This CDR3 contains 15 residues. Germline CDR1 SGHTA, CDR2 FQGNSA. Trimming stripped 2 bases from V and 0 bases from J, with 10 bases between. Here the CDR3 reads CASSLKFMVNTEAFF. CDR3 bases: TGTGCCAGCAGCTTAAAGTTTATGGTGAACACTGAAGCTTTCTTT.